This T cell receptor (beta chain) was obtained from a study of T cell responses to AZD1222 COVID-19 vaccine. Study-level findings and limits: The span of vaccine-associated CD4 TCRs extended across spike, with dominance at 160-218 and 743-854. White British donors predominated, females outnumbered males, and clonal diversity was possibly underestimated. Spike-specific TCRs gained breadth and depth after people received two AZD1222 doses.

Comment on this clone: The antigen remains undetermined.

The table came from immunoSEQ multiplex PCR; TCRdb's copy has only in-frame clones and leaves some out. The profile shows about 130,000 clones, around 90% of them singletons. The CDR3 extends over 16 amino acids. Germline-derived CDR1 and CDR2 are SGHTA and FQGNSA. After removal of 5 bases from V and 0 bases from J, the junction contained 4 bases not matched to a gene. The sequences come from peripheral blood, collected on day 0 of MenACWY control vaccination. The clonotype originates from an adult in good health. The chain links TRBV7-2 to TRBJ2-6; the match to TRBD2 covers 7 bases. The CDR3 sequence: CASSITSASGANVLTF. The CDR3 DNA reads TGTGCCAGCAGCATTACTAGCGCCTCTGGGGCCAACGTCCTGACTTTC.